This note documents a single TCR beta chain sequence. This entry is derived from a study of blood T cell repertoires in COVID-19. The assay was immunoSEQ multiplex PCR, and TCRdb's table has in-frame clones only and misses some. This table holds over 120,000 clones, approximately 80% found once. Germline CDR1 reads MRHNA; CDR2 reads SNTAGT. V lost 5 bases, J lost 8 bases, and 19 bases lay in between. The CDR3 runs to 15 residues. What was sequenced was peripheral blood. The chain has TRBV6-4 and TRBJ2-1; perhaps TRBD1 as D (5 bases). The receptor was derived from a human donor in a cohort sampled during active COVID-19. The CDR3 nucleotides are TGTGCCAGCAGTCAGGGTTGGATGCATGGGGATGAGCAGTTCTTC. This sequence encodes CASSQGWMHGDEQFF.